These 16 T cell receptor beta chains were all obtained from the same sample, sequenced in a study of blood T cell repertoires in COVID-19. Repertoires were generated with immunoSEQ multiplex PCR, while TCRdb's copy carries only in-frame clones and drops some. Among 100,000 or so clones listed, approximately 87% were seen once. What was sequenced was peripheral blood. These TCRs come from a woman aged 30 to 39 with acute or convalescent COVID-19.

The V and J genes are TRBV27 and TRBJ1-6; the match to TRBD1 covers 7 bases. V shed 7 bases, J shed 7 bases, and the junction held 13 bases outside the gene matches. The length of the CDR3 is 16 residues. Germline values: CDR1 MNHEY, CDR2 SMNVEV (reference sequence). The DNA for the CDR3 is TGTGCCAGCAACACCGGGACCGGGACAGAAAATTCACCCCTCCACTTT. Residues: CASNTGTGTENSPLHF.

V is TRBV28 and J is TRBJ1-1; D call uncertain. V was shortened by 6 bases and J by 6 bases, with 11 bases between the two germline ends. Germline V gives CDR1 MDHEN, CDR2 SYDVKM. The CDR3 contains 12 residues. This chain's CDR3 is CASRSLSAEAFF. In nucleotides, the CDR3 is TGTGCCAGCAGATCCTTGAGCGCTGAAGCTTTCTTT.

The chain is built from TRBV28 and TRBJ2-1, with 7 bases matching TRBD2. Germline V gene sequence: CDR1 MDHEN, CDR2 SYDVKM. This CDR3 spans 15 amino acids. After removal of 6 bases from V and 8 bases from J, the junction contained 13 bases not matched to a gene. CDR3 in DNA: TGTGCCAGCAGCCCGGGGACTATCCGGGGCCATGAGCAGTTCTTC. Translating it yields CASSPGTIRGHEQFF.

The chain uses TRBV15 and TRBJ1-1, with 7 bases lining up with TRBD1. The CDR3 length is 14 residues. Trimming took 2 bases from V and 2 from J; bases not matched to a gene: 2. Germline CDR1 and CDR2: LNHNV and YYDKDF (reference sequence). This CDR3 reads CATSRTGVNTEAFF. In DNA form, the CDR3 reads TGTGCCACCAGCAGAACAGGGGTTAACACTGAAGCTTTCTTT.

The rearrangement joins TRBV19 to TRBJ2-1; 10 bases map to TRBD2. The germline V gene has CDR1 LNHDA and CDR2 SQIVND (reference sequence). V shed 3 bases and J 7 bases; nucleotides not matched to a gene: 3. This CDR3 comprises 14 residues. CDR3 bases: TGTGCCAGTAGTATGGGACTAGCGAATAATGAGCAGTTCTTC. Protein: CASSMGLANNEQFF.

This chain connects TRBV30 to TRBJ2-3, with 10 bases fitting TRBD1. In germline, CDR1 is GTSNPN, CDR2 SVGIG (reference sequence). Trimming at V came to 4 bases and at J to 2 bases, leaving 15 bases not matched to a gene. The CDR3 runs 18 residues. As DNA, the CDR3 is TGTGCCTGGATGGACAGGGGGGCAGCCGTAACTCCCACAGATACGCAGTATTTT. Encoded protein: CAWMDRGAAVTPTDTQYF. Complete variable domain (other parts from reference TRBV30 and TRBJ2-3): SQTIHQWPATLVQPVGSPLSLECTVEGTSNPNLYWYRQAAGRGLQLLFYSVGIGQISSEVPQNLSASRPQDRQFILSSKKLLLSDSGFYLCAWMDRGAAVTPTDTQYFGPGTRLTVL.

Only one count was recorded for this clone. V is TRBV13 and J is TRBJ2-2, with D possibly TRBD1 on 6 matching bases. Germline V gene lookup returns CDR1 PRHDT and CDR2 FYEKMQ (reference sequence). V dropped 7 bases and J dropped 2 bases, with 8 bases sitting between them. The CDR3 spans 13 residues. CDR3 amino acids: CASKDSNTGELFF. The DNA for the CDR3 is TGTGCCAGCAAGGACAGCAACACCGGGGAGCTGTTTTTT.

The chain is built from TRBV5-8 and TRBJ1-1; D gene unclear. In germline, CDR1 is SGHTS, CDR2 YDEGEE. V was shortened by 2 bases and J by 1 base, with 6 bases between the two germline ends. The CDR3 is made up of 13 amino acids. The CDR3 bases are TGTGCCAGCAGCTTCACAGAGAACACTGAAGCTTTCTTT. Its protein is CASSFTENTEAFF.

The chain uses TRBV10-2 and TRBJ1-1, with TRBD1 identical over 9 bases. Looked up from germline, CDR1 is WSHSY and CDR2 is SAAADI. The CDR3 has 16 residues. With V trimmed by 5 bases and J by 1 base, 8 bases remained unmatched. In DNA form, the CDR3 reads TGCGCCAGCAGTAGCCCCGGACAGGGGCCGAACACTGAAGCTTTCTTT. Translating gives CASSSPGQGPNTEAFF.

This sequence joins TRBV28 and TRBJ1-2, with D perhaps matching TRBD1 (6 bases). Germline CDR1 reads MDHEN; CDR2 reads SYDVKM. The CDR3 spans 13 residues. The V end lost 5 bases, the J end lost 8 bases, and 15 bases lay between the germline ends. The CDR3 DNA reads TGTGCCAGCAGTCTATCCACAGGGCTGGGCTACACCTTC. Translated: CASSLSTGLGYTF.

The chain is built from TRBV20-1 and TRBJ1-2; D might be TRBD1 (6 bases). V lost 8 bases and J 8 bases, leaving 15 bases between the germline ends. CDR3 size: 11 residues. CDR1 is DFQATT and CDR2 is SNEGSKA in the germline V gene (reference sequence). CDR3 sequence reads: CSRGGARGYTF. The CDR3 nucleotides are TGCAGTCGCGGGGGGGCGCGGGGCTACACCTTC.

The rearrangement uses TRBV7-9 and TRBJ1-2; no firm D call. The CDR3 totals 18 residues. V was pared by 5 bases and J by 2 bases, with 24 bases between. Germline-derived CDR1 and CDR2 are SEHNR and FQNEAQ (reference sequence). The DNA of the CDR3 is TGTGCCAGCAGCCCCTATTCCCTTAGCCGCGCGGTGAACTATGGCTACACCTTC. It translates to CASSPYSLSRAVNYGYTF.

The rearrangement joins TRBV11-1 to TRBJ1-1; 7 bases fit TRBD1. Germline trimming cut 5 bases from V and 0 bases from J; bases unmatched to any gene: 6. Germline V gives CDR1 SGHAT, CDR2 FQDESV (reference sequence). The CDR3 sequence is 15 residues long. Here the CDR3 DNA reads TGTGCCAGCAGCCGAACCGGGACAGTGAACACTGAAGCTTTCTTT. This sequence encodes CASSRTGTVNTEAFF.

This chain links TRBV5-4 with TRBJ2-3; no clear D. The CDR3 covers 13 residues. V was pared by 7 bases and J by 1 base, with 10 bases between. Germline V gene data show CDR1 as SGHNT and CDR2 as YYREEE (reference sequence). CDR3 nucleotide sequence: TGTGCCAGCGTTGGGCCCCGCACAGATACGCAGTATTTT. Protein product: CASVGPRTDTQYF.

The rearrangement uses TRBV5-1 and TRBJ2-7; tentatively, D is TRBD2 (5 bases). There are 12 residues in the CDR3. The germline V gene encodes CDR1 SGHRS and CDR2 YFSETQ. With 4 bases removed from V and 3 bases from J, the gap between germline ends came to 8 bases. CDR3 loop: CASSAGDYEQYF. CDR3 DNA sequence: TGCGCCAGCAGCGCCGGGGACTACGAGCAGTACTTC. Combining the CDR3 with reference TRBV5-1 and TRBJ2-7 gives the whole variable domain KAGVTQTPRYLIKTRGQQVTLSCSPISGHRSVSWYQQTPGQGLQFLFEYFSETQRNKGNFPGRFSGRQFSNSRSEMNVSTLELGDSALYLCASSAGDYEQYFGPGTRLTVT.

This clone appeared a single time. V usage is TRBV28 and J usage is TRBJ2-3, with 12 bases lining up with TRBD2. The CDR3 contains 17 residues. The V segment lost 5 bases and the J segment 1 base; nucleotides outside the gene matches: 7. CDR1 is MDHEN and CDR2 is SYDVKM in the germline V gene. Here the CDR3 reads CASSVLRLAGGTDTQYF. The CDR3 DNA follows: TGTGCCAGCAGTGTCCTTAGACTAGCGGGGGGCACAGATACGCAGTATTTT.